The 17 T cell receptor beta chains given below trace back to one sample, sequenced in a study of blood T cell repertoires in COVID-19. TCRdb keeps only in-frame clones here, not all; method: immunoSEQ multiplex PCR. The data hold around 130,000 clones, with about 90% observed a single time. Material for sequencing was peripheral blood. Source of these receptors: a woman older than 75 with acute or convalescent COVID-19.

This sequence joins TRBV9 and TRBJ1-2, with a tentative D call TRBD1 (6 bases). Per germline, CDR1 SGDLS and CDR2 YYNGEE. This CDR3 contains 15 residues. V was trimmed by 5 bases and J by 0 bases, leaving 14 bases between them. Here the CDR3 reads CASRGTSSPNYGYTF. For the CDR3, the DNA is TGTGCCAGCAGAGGGACATCTTCACCTAACTATGGCTACACCTTC.

The genes are TRBV3-1 (or the pseudogene TRBV3-2) and TRBJ2-1, with 9 bases fitting TRBD2. Germline CDR1 LGHDT, CDR2 YNNKEL (reference sequence). V gave up 4 bases and J gave up 9 bases; unmatched junction bases: 13. The CDR3 loop spans 16 amino acids. The CDR3 DNA reads TGTGCCAGCAGCCCTTCGGGACTAGCCGGTGCGAGTGAGCAGTTCTTC. This translates into CASSPSGLAGASEQFF.

The chain carries TRBV2 and TRBJ2-5; TRBD2 aligns across 12 bases. The J segment lost 5 bases and the V segment lost 6 bases, leaving 10 bases of the junction unmatched. Germline loops: CDR1 SNHLY, CDR2 FYNNEI. This CDR3 is built from 16 residues. The CDR3 nucleotides are TGTGCCAGCAGAGGTCTAGCGGGGGGGGTTTTCGAGACCCAGTACTTC. Translation gives CASRGLAGGVFETQYF.

There are a few counts of this clone. V is TRBV5-8 and J is TRBJ1-4, with 7 bases matching TRBD1. This CDR3 comprises 16 residues. The ends lost 4 bases at V and 0 bases at J; junction bases unmatched: 6. Germline values: CDR1 SGHTS, CDR2 YDEGEE. CDR3 amino acids: CASSPGTASTNEKLFF. In nucleotides, the CDR3 is TGTGCCAGCAGCCCCGGGACAGCCTCAACTAATGAAAAACTGTTTTTT.

The chain couples TRBV29-1 to TRBJ1-1, with D tentatively TRBD1 (6 bases). In germline, CDR1 is SQVTM, CDR2 ANQGSEA. V was cut by 1 base and J by 2 bases, with 8 bases left in between. The CDR3 extends over 13 amino acids. The CDR3 DNA follows: TGCAGCGTTGAAGGGACAGATAACACTGAAGCTTTCTTT. Residues: CSVEGTDNTEAFF.

This clone was picked up one time. The chain employs TRBV15 and TRBJ2-7; 10 positions agree with TRBD1. Germline V gene lookup returns CDR1 LNHNV and CDR2 YYDKDF (reference sequence). This CDR3 spans 17 amino acids. Trimming removed 5 bases from V and 6 bases from J; junction bases left unmatched: 16. CDR3 nucleotide sequence: TGTGCCACCAGCCCGGGAGGATCGACGGGACAGGGGAGCGAGCAGTACTTC. This gives the protein CATSPGGSTGQGSEQYF.

Concerning this clone itself: Other DNA sequences in this specimen translate into the identical CDR3. This chain links TRBV2 with TRBJ1-1; maybe TRBD1 (5 bases). Trimming left V 3 bases short and J 4 bases short, with 9 bases between. The germline gives CDR1 SNHLY, CDR2 FYNNEI. The CDR3 sequence is 13 residues long. The CDR3 DNA follows: TGTGCCAGCAGTGAGCAGGGCGGCACTGAAGCTTTCTTT. Residues: CASSEQGGTEAFF.

The sample holds one count of this clone. The chain couples TRBV5-1 to TRBJ1-4; 12 bases align to TRBD1. The CDR3 spans 16 residues. CDR1 and CDR2 from the germline V gene are SGHRS and YFSETQ. V lost 0 bases, J lost 5 bases, and 2 bases stayed unmatched. The CDR3 protein is CASSLEGQGANEKLFF. In DNA, the CDR3 is TGCGCCAGCAGCTTGGAGGGACAGGGGGCAAATGAAAAACTGTTTTTT.

This clone was found once. V gene TRBV28 combines with J gene TRBJ2-7, with D possibly TRBD1 on 6 matching bases. The CDR3 spans 14 residues. Trimming took off 6 bases at V and 9 bases at J, with 21 bases between the two ends. Germline V gene data show CDR1 as MDHEN and CDR2 as SYDVKM. The CDR3 spells CASRQQLTGYGQYF. The CDR3 nucleotides read TGTGCCAGCAGACAACAACTTACAGGGTATGGGCAGTACTTC.

CDR3 residues: CASSFSGSAYEQYF. Here the CDR3 DNA reads TGCGCCAGCAGCTTTAGCGGTTCTGCCTACGAGCAGTACTTC. This chain connects TRBV5-1 to TRBJ2-7; perhaps TRBD2 as D (6 bases). With 2 bases removed from V and 2 bases from J, the gap between germline ends came to 11 bases. CDR3 length: 14 amino acids. CDR1 SGHRS and CDR2 YFSETQ come from the germline V gene. The full variable domain, its missing parts supplied by reference TRBV5-1 and TRBJ2-7, is KAGVTQTPRYLIKTRGQQVTLSCSPISGHRSVSWYQQTPGQGLQFLFEYFSETQRNKGNFPGRFSGRQFSNSRSEMNVSTLELGDSALYLCASSFSGSAYEQYFGPGTRLTVT.

The chain couples TRBV18 to TRBJ2-1, with 9 bases lining up with TRBD1. The length of the CDR3 is 14 residues. V shed 3 bases and J 3 bases; nucleotides not matched to a gene: 0. The germline V gene encodes CDR1 KGHSH and CDR2 LQKENI. The CDR3: CASSPTGGYNEQFF. In DNA, the CDR3 is TGTGCCAGCTCACCGACAGGGGGCTACAATGAGCAGTTCTTC.

The chain recombines TRBV7-2 with TRBJ1-2; 8 nucleotides match TRBD1. CDR3 length: 14 amino acids. Germline V lookup: CDR1 SGHTA, CDR2 FQGNSA. Germline trimming cut 4 bases from V and 4 bases from J; bases unmatched to any gene: 5. The CDR3 coding sequence is TGTGCCAGCAGCTCCCGGGACAGGAGCTATGGCTACACCTTC. Residues: CASSSRDRSYGYTF.

The rearrangement uses TRBV27 and TRBJ1-2, with 7 nucleotides matching TRBD1. The V gene's germline CDR1 is MNHEY and CDR2 SMNVEV (reference sequence). V lost 6 bases and J lost 2; bases outside the gene matches: 9. The CDR3 spans 15 residues. DNA for the CDR3: TGTGCCAGCAGCAAGGAGATGACAGGGAACTATGGCTACACCTTC. This gives the protein CASSKEMTGNYGYTF.

The J gene is TRBJ2-2, the V gene TRBV10-3; perhaps TRBD2 as D (6 bases). Germline V lookup: CDR1 ENHRY, CDR2 SYGVKD. This CDR3 contains 14 residues. V lost 10 bases to trimming and J lost 1 base, with 13 bases between them. CDR3 sequence (DNA): TGTGCCACCAGACTAGAAGGGAACACCGGGGAGCTGTTTTTT. It translates to CATRLEGNTGELFF.

The rearrangement uses TRBV5-6 and TRBJ2-3, with TRBD2 as a possible D gene (5 bases). This CDR3 spans 14 amino acids. Germline lookup yields CDR1 SGHDT and CDR2 YYEEEE. The V and J ends lost 4 bases and 0 bases respectively, with 9 bases between them. The CDR3 spells CASSRGRSTDTQYF. The CDR3 nucleotides read TGTGCCAGCAGCCGGGGAAGAAGCACAGATACGCAGTATTTT.

In regard to this clone: This specimen includes other DNA sequences encoding the same CDR3. This chain's CDR3 is CASSQGQGAWETQYF. DNA for the CDR3: TGTGCCAGCAGCCAAGGACAGGGGGCTTGGGAGACCCAGTACTTC. This chain joins TRBV3-1 (or the pseudogene TRBV3-2) and TRBJ2-5, with 10 nucleotides matching TRBD1. The ends lost 1 base at V and 5 bases at J; junction bases unmatched: 4. Germline loops: CDR1 LGHDT, CDR2 YNNKEL (reference sequence). CDR3 length equals 15 residues.

The genes are TRBV19 and TRBJ1-5, with TRBD1 matching 11 bases. The trim removed 4 bases at V and 6 bases at J, leaving 8 bases unmatched. The CDR3 runs to 16 residues. The germline V gene encodes CDR1 LNHDA and CDR2 SQIVND (reference sequence). CDR3 DNA: TGTGCCAGTAGTAGACCGGGACAGGGGGTCGGTCAGCCCCAGCATTTT. Translation: CASSRPGQGVGQPQHF.